This T cell receptor (beta chain) was sequenced in a study of T cell responses to AZD1222 COVID-19 vaccine. Overall study findings and caveats: Sampling that yielded the repertoires occurred only after the peak T cell response. Spike-specific TCRs gained breadth and depth after people received two AZD1222 doses.

The table came from immunoSEQ multiplex PCR; TCRdb's copy has only in-frame clones and leaves some out. The sample records hundreds of thousands of clones, about 93% being singletons. CDR3 length equals 16 residues. V gave up 3 bases and J gave up 4 bases; unmatched junction bases: 10. Germline V gene data show CDR1 as MGHDK and CDR2 as SYGVNS. This clone has only one observation. Its antigen remains unidentified. Here the sequenced sample was peripheral blood, taken on day 0 of MenACWY control vaccination. The chain uses TRBV25-1 and TRBJ1-2, with 8 bases that match TRBD1. This TCR was recovered from an adult in good health. CDR3 in amino acids: CASSDEKGQVSYGYTF. In DNA form, the CDR3 reads TGTGCCAGCAGTGACGAAAAGGGACAGGTGAGCTATGGCTACACCTTC.